This TCR beta chain emerged from a study of T-cell memory formation after mild COVID-19 (dated by TCRdb to the early 2020s). Regarding the study in general: TCR sequence clusters from the two donors were found to be largely donor specific. Longitudinal TCRalpha and TCRbeta repertoire sequencing tracked T-cell clones expanding and contracting after mild COVID-19 in two donors. The cohort comprised two young, previously healthy adult volunteers, one female and one male.

PBMCs were isolated by Ficoll-Paque density gradient centrifugation. TCRdb lists the instrument as Illumina NovaSeq 6000. TCRalpha and TCRbeta cDNA libraries were built by 5'RACE with constant-segment primers, adding sample barcodes and unique molecular identifiers. RNA was extracted from every sample with Trizol reagent. Amplification of the libraries took two PCR steps, and the second step added a second sample barcode plus Illumina TruSeq adapters. The libraries were sequenced on an Illumina NovaSeq using 2 x 150 bp paired-end reads. On the authors' methods: The reads were demultiplexed and collapsed into UMI-guided consensus sequences using migec v1.2.7. With mixcr v2.1.11, UMI consensuses were aligned to TRA and TRB V and J templates and assembled into clonotypes. A clonotype was counted as expanded or contracted only if both edgeR and NoisET called the change significant, with noise models trained on biological replicates. For edgeR calls, the cutoffs were a false discovery rate-adjusted p below 0.01 and a log2 fold-change threshold of 1. PCA with hierarchical clustering of max-normalized trajectories of the 1000 most abundant clonotypes was used as exploratory dynamics analysis. The CD4 or CD8 phenotype of responding clones was assigned using the separately sequenced CD4+ and CD8+ repertoires. TCRdb itself trimmed the public reads at Q25 with fastp, ran MiXCR and retained productive beta chains. Each entry merges the rows of one CDR3 protein and shows their most common DNA and genes. The authors' filters were not applied to this entry. The sample has roughly 110,000 distinct CDR3 sequences on record, 17% of them singletons. Together, the top ten hold 28% of the sample.

This clonotype appeared a few times. Its specific antigen is unknown. It has no much larger one-base neighbor in the sample; base qualities were not kept. Results the study describes overall, beyond this receptor: Balanced CD4/CD8 phenotypes were observed for clones contracting from day 15 to 85, whereas a bias towards CD4+ was observed for a second wave of clones expanding from day 15 to 37. Only a couple of mild cases were covered in the study, and larger cohorts including severe cases with pre-infection samples were considered necessary. The detection of some responding clones in pre-infection memory suggests that pre-existing cross-reactive memory T cells joined the SARS-CoV-2 response. SARS-CoV-2 specificity was not confirmed for the second-wave clones peaking on day 37. Contracting CD4+ clones turned up mainly in the CM and EM memory subsets, whereas EMRA was where CD8+ clones were enriched.

Its CDR3 holds 13 amino acids, cysteine through phenylalanine. Left in the record is the CDR3 DNA by itself, 39 bases read in frame from the first base. CDR1 and CDR2, looked up from the germline V gene, are ENHRY and SYGVKD. V sheds 5 bases and J sheds 0 bases, leaving 6 bases between their ends. Sequenced: PBMCs or a T cell subset sorted from them (not recorded which). The sequence joins TRBV10-3 to TRBJ2-3, with no D gene named confidently. The clonotype was recovered from an adult woman who had mild COVID-19 (a few samples of this study predate the infection). The sample titles of this study are shuffled in the database, so cell type and time point are left out; the donor was told from shared clones. Here is the DNA: TGTGCCATCAGTATAGCTAGCACAGATACGCAGTATTTT. The translation is CAISIASTDTQYF.